Shown below are 10 T cell receptor beta chains from a single sample sequenced in a study of graft-versus-host responses after intestinal transplantation. Libraries were prepared by immunoSEQ multiplex PCR; TCRdb keeps only in-frame clonotypes and omits some of them. The sample consists of 30,000 to 40,000 clones, 93% of them appearing once. No antigen is known for these receptors. The sample was unstimulated CD8+ T cells sorted from spleen or lymph node cells, taken before transplant. The receptors come from a human donor who was the organ donor for an intestinal transplant.

The gene calls are TRBV9 and TRBJ2-1; D unclear. The V and J ends lost 0 bases and 2 bases respectively, with 3 bases between them. The CDR3 covers 13 residues. Germline V gene sequence: CDR1 SGDLS, CDR2 YYNGEE. DNA for the CDR3: TGTGCCAGCAGCGTAGGGGCCTACAATGAGCAGTTCTTC. Its protein is CASSVGAYNEQFF.

The chain joins TRBV2 to TRBJ2-7; 10 bases align to TRBD2. Germline CDR1 reads SNHLY; CDR2 reads FYNNEI. The CDR3 totals 13 residues. Trimming took 10 bases from V and 2 from J; bases not matched to a gene: 5. In nucleotides, the CDR3 is TGTGCCACCCGGACTAGCGGACCCTACGAGCAGTACTTC. It is translated as CATRTSGPYEQYF.

The V gene is TRBV4-1, the J gene TRBJ2-3; 13 bases line up with TRBD2. The CDR3 totals 16 residues. The trim removed 0 bases at V and 4 bases at J, leaving 1 base unmatched. Germline loops: CDR1 MGHRA, CDR2 YSYEKL. The CDR3 region is CASSQDGLAGADTQYF. CDR3 DNA: TGCGCCAGCAGCCAAGATGGACTAGCGGGAGCAGATACGCAGTATTTT.

The rearrangement uses TRBV28 and TRBJ2-7; 9 nucleotides match TRBD2. The CDR3 is 17 residues long. In germline, CDR1 is MDHEN, CDR2 SYDVKM. Unmatched junction bases numbered 14, after V lost 7 bases and J lost 1 base. CDR3 sequence reads: CASTTKSGTSRSYEQYF. The CDR3 region has the DNA TGTGCCAGCACCACAAAGTCCGGGACTAGCCGATCCTACGAGCAGTACTTC.

This clone appeared a few times. V and J are TRBV21-1 and TRBJ2-3; the table's D call, TRBD1, has no DNA check behind it. TRBV21-1 represents a pseudogene. The CDR3 spans 18 residues. In nucleotides, the CDR3 is TGTGCCAGCAGCAGGGACAGGGATGGGGGGGTATGGACAGATACGCAGTATTTT. Residues: CASSRDRDGGVWTDTQYF.

The chain carries TRBV9 and TRBJ2-1; no reliable D call. Trimming left V 2 bases short and J 2 bases short, with 8 bases between. The CDR3 totals 14 residues. Germline V CDR1 and CDR2: SGDLS, YYNGEE. The CDR3 protein is CASSVGGTYNEQFF. The DNA for the CDR3 is TGTGCCAGCAGCGTCGGCGGAACCTACAATGAGCAGTTCTTC.

The chain combines TRBV5-4 with TRBJ2-3, with D tentatively TRBD1 or TRBD2 (5 bases each). This CDR3 is 16 amino acids long. Germline loops: CDR1 SGHNT, CDR2 YYREEE (reference sequence). V lost 1 base, J lost 3 bases, and 15 bases lay in between. In nucleotides, the CDR3 is TGTGCCAGCAGCTTGCGCAGGGAGAGAAGAACAGATACGCAGTATTTT. Residues: CASSLRRERRTDTQYF.

The gene calls are TRBV7-9 and TRBJ1-1; D call uncertain. This CDR3 comprises 12 residues. V was trimmed by 11 bases and J by 4 bases, leaving 14 bases between them. Germline V gene lookup returns CDR1 SEHNR and CDR2 FQNEAQ (reference sequence). The CDR3 bases are TGTGCCGTGCCCGTTTGGGGCACTGAAGCTTTCTTT. Its translation: CAVPVWGTEAFF.

The DNA for the CDR3 is TGTGCCAGCAGTTTATGGCGACAGGGGGCAGATACGCAGTATTTT. This codes for CASSLWRQGADTQYF. The chain has TRBV28 and TRBJ2-3; 9 bases align to TRBD1. The CDR3 covers 15 residues. Germline trimming cut 0 bases from V and 4 bases from J; bases unmatched to any gene: 2. Per germline, CDR1 MDHEN and CDR2 SYDVKM. Looking up the rest from reference TRBV28 and TRBJ2-3 gives the full variable domain: DVKVTQSSRYLVKRTGEKVFLECVQDMDHENMFWYRQDPGLGLRLIYFSYDVKMKEKGDIPEGYSVSREKKERFSLILESASTNQTSMYLCASSLWRQGADTQYFGPGTRLTVL.

V and J are TRBV7-9 and TRBJ1-6; TRBD1 aligns across 9 bases. Germline assignment: CDR1 SEHNR and CDR2 FQNEAQ (reference sequence). The CDR3 spans 17 residues. Germline trimming cut 2 bases from V and 5 bases from J; bases unmatched to any gene: 7. The CDR3 region has the DNA TGTGCCAGCAGCTTATCCGGGACAGGGTTAAATAATTCACCCCTCCACTTT. Residues: CASSLSGTGLNNSPLHF.